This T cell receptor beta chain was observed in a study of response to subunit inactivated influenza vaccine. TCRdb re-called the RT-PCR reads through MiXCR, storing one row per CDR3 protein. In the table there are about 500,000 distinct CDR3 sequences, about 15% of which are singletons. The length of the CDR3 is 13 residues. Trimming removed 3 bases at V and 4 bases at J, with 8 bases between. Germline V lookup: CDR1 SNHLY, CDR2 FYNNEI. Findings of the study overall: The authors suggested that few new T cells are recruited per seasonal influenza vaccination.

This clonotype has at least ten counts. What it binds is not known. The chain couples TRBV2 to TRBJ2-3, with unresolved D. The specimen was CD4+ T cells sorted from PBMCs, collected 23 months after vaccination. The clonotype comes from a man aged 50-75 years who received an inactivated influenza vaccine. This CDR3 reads CASSEEKADTQYF. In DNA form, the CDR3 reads TGTGCCAGCAGTGAGGAGAAGGCAGATACGCAGTATTTT. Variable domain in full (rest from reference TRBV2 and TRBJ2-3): EPEVTQTPSHQVTQMGQEVILRCVPISNHLYFYWYRQILGQKVEFLVSFYNNEISEKSEIFDDQFSVERPDGSNFTLKIRSTKLEDSAMYFCASSEEKADTQYFGPGTRLTVL.